Below are 26 T cell receptor beta chains sequenced from a single sample in a study of OX40 agonist ivuxolimab in advanced cancers. Data came from immunoSEQ multiplex PCR; TCRdb stores just in-frame clones and leaves some out. The data contain around 87,000 clones, 90% to 95% of them singletons. Source: CD4+ or CD8+ T cells sorted from blood, taken in a trial of the OX40 agonist ivuxolimab. These receptors came from an adult with an advanced solid tumor such as melanoma, head and neck, liver or kidney cancer.

The chain has TRBV7-9 and TRBJ2-7; D remains unclear. Germline assignment: CDR1 SEHNR and CDR2 FQNEAQ (reference sequence). This CDR3 is 14 amino acids long. Trimming left V 5 bases short and J 3 bases short, with 14 bases between. The CDR3 nucleotides are TGTGCCAGCAGCCCTCCCAGTCCTTACTACGAGCAGTACTTC. This translates into CASSPPSPYYEQYF.

The V and J genes are TRBV10-3 and TRBJ2-4, with TRBD2 as a possible D gene (6 bases). V was clipped by 3 bases and J by 8 bases, with 14 bases between them. This CDR3 has 14 residues. Germline V gene data show CDR1 as ENHRY and CDR2 as SYGVKD. CDR3 DNA: TGTGCCATCAGTGATCCGGGCGGGGAAGACATTCAGTACTTC. Amino acid sequence: CAISDPGGEDIQYF.

The chain has TRBV14 and TRBJ2-3, with D tentatively TRBD2 (5 bases). The germline V gene encodes CDR1 SGHDN and CDR2 FVKESK. The CDR3 consists of 14 residues. V gave up 4 bases and J gave up 2 bases, with 10 bases separating them. The CDR3 loop is CASSPGRVTDTQYF. CDR3 sequence (DNA): TGTGCCAGCAGCCCTGGGCGGGTCACAGATACGCAGTATTTT. Looking up the rest from reference TRBV14 and TRBJ2-3 gives the full variable domain: EAGVTQFPSHSVIEKGQTVTLRCDPISGHDNLYWYRRVMGKEIKFLLHFVKESKQDESGMPNNRFLAERTGGTYSTLKVQPAELEDSGVYFCASSPGRVTDTQYFGPGTRLTVL.

The rearrangement joins TRBV30 to TRBJ1-1; 7 nucleotides align to TRBD1. Trimming removed 5 bases from V and 3 bases from J; junction bases left unmatched: 6. There are 13 residues in the CDR3. The germline V gene encodes CDR1 GTSNPN and CDR2 SVGIG (reference sequence). The CDR3 protein is CAWETGWDTEAFF. As DNA, the CDR3 is TGTGCCTGGGAGACAGGGTGGGACACTGAAGCTTTCTTT.

V and J are TRBV13 and TRBJ2-3, with 9 bases that match TRBD2. CDR3 length: 15 amino acids. Losses at the gene ends were 5 bases for V and 5 bases for J; bases not matched to a gene: 8. Germline V CDR1 and CDR2: PRHDT, FYEKMQ (reference sequence). CDR3 loop: CASSPSGRRGDTQYF. The CDR3 region has the DNA TGTGCCAGCAGCCCAAGCGGGAGGAGGGGAGATACGCAGTATTTT.

The chain couples TRBV30 to TRBJ2-3, with a tentative D call TRBD1 (5 bases). The V gene lost 0 bases and the J gene lost 4 bases, with 17 bases spanning the gap. The CDR3 is 16 amino acids. Per germline, CDR1 GTSNPN and CDR2 SVGIG (reference sequence). The CDR3 sequence is CAWSVTLVREADTQYF. In DNA, the CDR3 is TGTGCCTGGAGTGTAACCTTGGTCAGGGAAGCAGATACGCAGTATTTT.

V and J are TRBV19 and TRBJ2-2; unclear D gene. V shed 4 bases and J shed 0 bases, with 6 bases lying between them. Germline CDR1 and CDR2: LNHDA and SQIVND (reference sequence). This CDR3 comprises 14 residues. The CDR3 loop reads CASSSLPNTGELFF. The CDR3 region has the DNA TGTGCCAGTAGTAGTCTCCCGAACACCGGGGAGCTGTTTTTT.

The V and J genes are TRBV4-1 and TRBJ2-3; TRBD2 agrees at 10 bases. With V trimmed by 0 bases and J by 6 bases, 3 bases remained unmatched. Germline-derived CDR1 and CDR2 are MGHRA and YSYEKL. The CDR3 covers 15 residues. CDR3 nucleotides: TGCGCCAGCAGCCAAGACCCTAGCGGGGGTGATACGCAGTATTTT. Amino acid sequence: CASSQDPSGGDTQYF.

This clone has a single count. V gene TRBV19 combines with J gene TRBJ1-5; TRBD1 matches 9 bases. Germline V lookup: CDR1 LNHDA, CDR2 SQIVND (reference sequence). The CDR3 sequence is 18 residues long. V lost 0 bases to trimming and J lost 3 bases; unmatched junction nucleotides: 9. The CDR3 DNA sequence: TGTGCCAGTAGTATAGATGGAGGGACAGGGTCCTTCAATCAGCCCCAGCATTTT. This encodes CASSIDGGTGSFNQPQHF.

J is TRBJ2-7 and V is TRBV4-1; D ambiguous. In germline, CDR1 is MGHRA, CDR2 YSYEKL. Trimming removed 3 bases at V and 3 bases at J, with 12 bases between. CDR3 length equals 14 residues. The DNA for the CDR3 is TGCGCCAGCAGCCAGGCCATCATTGACTACGAGCAGTACTTC. It is translated as CASSQAIIDYEQYF.

This chain connects TRBV6-5 to TRBJ2-6; D not certain. Germline CDR1 MNHEY, CDR2 SVGAGI. The CDR3 is 15 residues long. The V gene lost 2 bases and the J gene lost 2 bases, with 7 bases spanning the gap. The CDR3 DNA is TGTGCCAGCAGTTACGGTAGGACTGGGGCCAACGTCCTGACTTTC. The encoded protein is CASSYGRTGANVLTF.

The chain recombines TRBV11-2 with TRBJ2-4; TRBD1 is a possible D gene (6 bases). Germline lookup yields CDR1 SGHAT and CDR2 FQNNGV. V was clipped by 7 bases and J by 2 bases, with 18 bases between them. The CDR3 is 16 amino acids. Here the CDR3 reads CASKYPQGFSKNIQYF. DNA for the CDR3: TGTGCCAGCAAATACCCTCAGGGGTTCTCCAAAAACATTCAGTACTTC.

The chain has TRBV2 and TRBJ2-2; 12 bases map to TRBD2. Per germline, CDR1 SNHLY and CDR2 FYNNEI. This CDR3 has 17 residues. Unmatched junction bases numbered 5, after V lost 6 bases and J lost 0 bases. The CDR3 DNA reads as TGTGCCAGCAGCGGTGGACTAGCGGGGACGAACACCGGGGAGCTGTTTTTT. This codes for CASSGGLAGTNTGELFF.

CDR3 sequence: CASSLDRANYEQYF. In nucleotides, the CDR3 is TGTGCCAGCAGCCTCGACAGGGCGAATTACGAGCAGTACTTC. The rearrangement joins TRBV5-4 to TRBJ2-7; 7 bases are a match to TRBD1. The CDR3 length is 14 residues. Trimming removed 4 bases from V and 4 bases from J; junction bases left unmatched: 8. Germline lookup yields CDR1 SGHNT and CDR2 YYREEE (reference sequence).

This clone has only one observation. J is TRBJ1-1 and V is TRBV27, with a possible D match to TRBD1 (5 bases). CDR1 is MNHEY, CDR2 SMNVEV, per germline (reference sequence). The CDR3 consists of 15 residues. V was cut by 0 bases and J by 2 bases, with 10 bases left in between. For the CDR3, the DNA is TGTGCCAGCAGTTTATCCCGACAGATAAACACTGAAGCTTTCTTT. It is translated as CASSLSRQINTEAFF.

Within the sample, this clone is medium-sized (0.01 to 0.1%). CDR3 amino acids: CASSIKGTDLFYGYTF. Here the CDR3 DNA reads TGTGCCAGCAGTATCAAAGGGACAGATCTATTCTATGGCTACACCTTC. This rearrangement joins TRBV27 to TRBJ1-2; 7 bases align to TRBD1. This CDR3 spans 16 amino acids. Losses at the gene ends were 5 bases for V and 4 bases for J; bases not matched to a gene: 13. From germline, CDR1 is MNHEY and CDR2 SMNVEV (reference sequence).

V is TRBV6-5 and J is TRBJ2-7; TRBD1 aligns across 8 bases. After removal of 5 bases from V and 2 bases from J, the junction contained 8 bases not matched to a gene. Per germline, CDR1 MNHEY and CDR2 SVGAGI. The length of the CDR3 is 15 residues. The CDR3 loop reads CASSAFPTGAYEQYF. The CDR3 DNA follows: TGTGCCAGCAGTGCCTTCCCGACAGGGGCCTACGAGCAGTACTTC.

V usage is TRBV10-2 and J usage is TRBJ1-2, with a weak D call TRBD1 (5 bases). This CDR3 is built from 16 residues. The ends were cut back, 3 bases at V and 5 bases at J, with 19 bases in the middle. Germline loops: CDR1 WSHSY, CDR2 SAAADI. Here the CDR3 reads CASSDGGQTPTYGYTF. The CDR3 DNA sequence: TGCGCCAGCAGTGATGGGGGTCAAACCCCTACTTATGGCTACACCTTC.

CDR3: CASSLALRLGSYEQYF. The CDR3 nucleotides are TGTGCCAGCAGCTTAGCTCTGAGGCTAGGATCCTACGAGCAGTACTTC. The chain joins TRBV7-9 to TRBJ2-7; D gene unclear. The CDR3 sequence is 16 residues long. CDR1 is SEHNR, CDR2 FQNEAQ, per germline (reference sequence). Deletions cut 0 bases from V and 1 base from J, with 13 bases between.

The J gene is TRBJ1-1, the V gene TRBV30; the D gene is possibly TRBD1 (5 bases). The CDR3 spans 13 residues. V shed 1 base and J shed 4 bases, with 10 bases lying between them. Germline V gives CDR1 GTSNPN, CDR2 SVGIG (reference sequence). CDR3 protein: CAWSGGMGTEAFF. The CDR3 coding sequence is TGTGCCTGGAGTGGGGGGATGGGCACTGAAGCTTTCTTT.

The chain uses TRBV4-3 and TRBJ2-3, with TRBD1 matching over 11 bases. Germline-derived CDR1 and CDR2 are LGHNA and YSLEER. V lost 0 bases to trimming and J lost 3 bases; unmatched junction nucleotides: 5. This CDR3 has 17 residues. CDR3 bases: TGCGCCAGCAGCCAAGAAGCCTGGGACAGGGGGACAGATACGCAGTATTTT. Its protein product is CASSQEAWDRGTDTQYF.

V gene TRBV4-1 combines with J gene TRBJ2-1, with D uncertain. The germline CDR1 and CDR2 sequences are MGHRA and YSYEKL. This CDR3 is 15 amino acids long. V lost 2 bases and J lost 8, with 16 bases in between. The CDR3 sequence: CASSQKSPPGDEQFF. As DNA, the CDR3 is TGCGCCAGCAGCCAAAAAAGCCCGCCTGGGGATGAGCAGTTCTTC.

This clone is a singleton in its sample. The chain carries TRBV7-6 and TRBJ1-1; no reliable D call. V was trimmed by 2 bases and J by 0 bases, leaving 13 bases between them. The CDR3 has 16 amino acids. Germline assignment: CDR1 SGHVS and CDR2 FNYEAQ. The CDR3 sequence is CASSLSQNGVNTEAFF. The CDR3 DNA reads as TGTGCCAGCAGCTTAAGTCAAAACGGTGTGAACACTGAAGCTTTCTTT.

The V gene is TRBV2, the J gene TRBJ1-5; the match to TRBD1 covers 7 bases. The CDR3 consists of 17 residues. V was pared by 4 bases and J by 0 bases, with 9 bases of the junction left unmatched. Germline lookup yields CDR1 SNHLY and CDR2 FYNNEI. The CDR3 nucleotides read TGTGCCAGCAGTGTACCCGGGACAGAAGATAGCAATCAGCCCCAGCATTTT. It translates to CASSVPGTEDSNQPQHF.

J is TRBJ1-1 and V is TRBV13, with 7 bases lining up with TRBD1. CDR1 and CDR2 (germline): PRHDT, FYEKMQ (reference sequence). This CDR3 has 13 residues. The V gene end was trimmed by 5 bases and the J gene end by 4 bases; junction bases not matched to a gene: 4. CDR3 amino acids: CASSTGTATEAFF. The DNA of the CDR3 is TGTGCCAGCAGCACAGGGACAGCCACTGAAGCTTTCTTT.

J is TRBJ2-7 and V is TRBV11-2, with 11 bases lining up with TRBD2. V gave up 0 bases and J gave up 3 bases; unmatched junction bases: 10. The CDR3 runs 18 residues. The germline CDR1 and CDR2 sequences are SGHAT and FQNNGV. This chain's CDR3 is CASSLDRLAGLGLYEQYF. The CDR3 DNA follows: TGTGCCAGCAGCTTAGATCGACTAGCGGGATTAGGACTCTACGAGCAGTACTTC.